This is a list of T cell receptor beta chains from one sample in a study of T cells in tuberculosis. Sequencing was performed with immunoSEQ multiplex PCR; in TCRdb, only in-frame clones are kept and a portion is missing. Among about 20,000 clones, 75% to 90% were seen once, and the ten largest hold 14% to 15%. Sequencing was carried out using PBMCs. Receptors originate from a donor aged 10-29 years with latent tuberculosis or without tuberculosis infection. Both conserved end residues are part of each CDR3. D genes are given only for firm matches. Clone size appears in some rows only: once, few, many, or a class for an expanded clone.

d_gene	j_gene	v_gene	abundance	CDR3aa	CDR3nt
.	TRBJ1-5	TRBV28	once	CASSLHTGGGPQHF	TGTGCCAGCAGTCTACACACGGGAGGGGGGCCCCAGCATTTT
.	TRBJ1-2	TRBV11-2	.	CASSSRDDINYGYTF	TGTGCCAGCAGCTCCCGAGATGACATCAACTATGGCTACACCTTC
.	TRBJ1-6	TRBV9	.	CASSGTRWQDSPLHF	TGTGCCAGCAGCGGAACCCGGTGGCAGGATTCACCCCTCCACTTT
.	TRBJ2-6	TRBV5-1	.	CASSGDGSGANVLTF	TGCGCCAGCAGCGGCGACGGGTCTGGGGCCAACGTCCTGACTTTC
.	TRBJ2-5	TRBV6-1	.	CASSANRDLETQYF	TGTGCCAGCAGCGCAAACAGGGATTTGGAGACCCAGTACTTC
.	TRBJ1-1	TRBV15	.	CATSIGGKPEAFF	TGTGCCACCAGCATAGGGGGTAAACCTGAAGCTTTCTTT
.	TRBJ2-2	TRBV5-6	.	CASSSFVRAGELFF	TGTGCCAGCAGCTCCTTCGTGAGGGCCGGGGAGCTGTTTTTT
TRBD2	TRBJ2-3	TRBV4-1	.	CASSPSWLIAGGRGTDTQYF	TGCGCCAGCAGCCCGTCTTGGTTAATAGCGGGGGGGCGCGGCACAGATACGCAGTATTTT
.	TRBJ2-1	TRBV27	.	CASSSGSTYNEQFF	TGTGCCAGCAGTTCGGGGAGTACCTACAATGAGCAGTTCTTC
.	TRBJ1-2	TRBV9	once	CASSKIGLNYGYTF	TGTGCCAGCAGCAAAATCGGTCTTAACTATGGCTACACCTTC
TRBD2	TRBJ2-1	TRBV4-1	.	CASQRGVNYNEQFF	TGCGCCAGCCAGCGGGGGGTTAACTACAATGAGCAGTTCTTC
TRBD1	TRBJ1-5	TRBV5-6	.	CASSRGQGLNQPQHF	TGTGCCAGCAGCCGTGGACAGGGGCTCAATCAGCCCCAGCATTTT
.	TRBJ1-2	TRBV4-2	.	CASSSPGDYGYTF	TGTGCCAGCAGCTCGCCGGGAGACTATGGCTACACCTTC
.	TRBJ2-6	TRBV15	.	CATSRVRSSGANVLTF	TGTGCCACCAGCAGAGTGAGGAGCTCTGGGGCCAACGTCCTGACTTTC
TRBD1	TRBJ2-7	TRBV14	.	CASSQRQGSSYEQYF	TGTGCCAGCAGCCAAAGACAGGGGAGCTCCTACGAGCAGTACTTC
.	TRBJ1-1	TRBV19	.	CASSPQDMNTEAFF	TGTGCCAGTAGTCCTCAGGACATGAACACTGAAGCTTTCTTT
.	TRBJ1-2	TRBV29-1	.	CSANGAGFGYGYTF	TGCAGCGCTAATGGCGCAGGGTTTGGGTATGGCTACACCTTC
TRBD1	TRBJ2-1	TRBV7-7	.	CASSLGTVYNEQFF	TGTGCCAGCAGCCTTGGGACAGTCTACAATGAGCAGTTCTTC
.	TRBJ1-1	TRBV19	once	CASSILGVNTEAFF	TGTGCCAGTAGTATTTTAGGAGTGAACACTGAAGCTTTCTTT
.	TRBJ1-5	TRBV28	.	CASSFAGARNQPQHF	TGTGCCAGCAGTTTCGCGGGGGCGCGCAATCAGCCCCAGCATTTT
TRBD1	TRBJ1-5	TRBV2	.	CASTRQGAAGGNQPQHF	TGTGCCAGCACTAGACAGGGGGCGGCGGGAGGGAATCAGCCCCAGCATTTT
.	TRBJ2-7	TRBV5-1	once	CASSLVLF	TGTGCCAGCAGCTTGGTCCTCTTC
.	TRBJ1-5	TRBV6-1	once	CASRRGGENQPQHF	TGTGCCAGCAGAAGGGGGGGGGAGAATCAGCCCCAGCATTTT
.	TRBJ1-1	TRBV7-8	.	CASSAGMNTEAFF	TGTGCCAGCAGCGCGGGCATGAACACTGAAGCTTTCTTT
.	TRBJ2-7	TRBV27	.	CASSLGRPYEQYF	TGTGCCAGCAGTTTAGGGAGGCCCTACGAGCAGTACTTC
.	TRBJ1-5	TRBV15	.	CATSREVFGINQPQHF	TGTGCCACCAGCAGAGAGGTATTTGGCATCAATCAGCCCCAGCATTTT
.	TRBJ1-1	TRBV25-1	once	CASSRGGGYTEAFF	TGTGCCAGCAGCCGAGGGGGGGGGTACACTGAAGCTTTCTTT
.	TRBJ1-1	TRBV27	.	CASSLWGEVVTEAFF	TGTGCCAGCAGTTTATGGGGGGAGGTGGTTACTGAAGCTTTCTTT
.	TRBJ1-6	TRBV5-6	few	CASSREGRAWRNSPLHF	TGTGCCAGCAGTCGGGAGGGCAGGGCCTGGCGGAATTCACCCCTCCACTTT
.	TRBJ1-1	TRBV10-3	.	CAISGQPTTEAFF	TGTGCCATCAGTGGACAGCCTACCACTGAAGCTTTCTTT
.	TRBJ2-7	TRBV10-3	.	CAIRRFDEQYF	TGTGCCATCAGGCGCTTTGACGAGCAGTACTTC
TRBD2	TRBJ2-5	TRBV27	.	CASSRETSGGPSMMETQYF	TGTGCCAGCAGTCGGGAAACTAGCGGGGGGCCTAGTATGATGGAGACCCAGTACTTC
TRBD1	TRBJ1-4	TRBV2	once	CASRARDRNEKLFF	TGTGCCAGCAGAGCTCGGGACAGGAATGAAAAACTGTTTTTT
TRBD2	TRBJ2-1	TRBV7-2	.	CASSFSGASYNEQFF	TGTGCCAGCAGCTTTAGCGGGGCTTCCTACAATGAGCAGTTCTTC
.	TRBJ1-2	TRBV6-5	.	CASKDSVYGYTF	TGTGCCAGCAAGGACAGCGTCTATGGCTACACCTTC
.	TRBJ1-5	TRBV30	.	CAWSVWGDQPQHF	TGTGCCTGGAGTGTCTGGGGGGATCAGCCCCAGCATTTT
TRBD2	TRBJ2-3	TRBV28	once	CASSVPARASGSTDTQYF	TGTGCCAGCAGTGTCCCCGCCCGGGCTAGCGGTAGCACAGATACGCAGTATTTT
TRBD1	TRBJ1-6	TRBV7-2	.	CASSVLTGDNSPLHF	TGTGCCAGCAGCGTCCTGACAGGGGACAATTCACCCCTCCACTTT
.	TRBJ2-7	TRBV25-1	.	CASSGQGLTTYEQYF	TGTGCCAGCAGTGGCCAGGGACTGACAACCTACGAGCAGTACTTC
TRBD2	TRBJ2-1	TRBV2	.	CASAGERNNEQFF	TGTGCCAGCGCGGGGGAACGAAACAATGAGCAGTTCTTC
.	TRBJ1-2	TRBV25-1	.	CASSEFDLRGYGYTF	TGTGCCAGCAGTGAATTTGACCTCAGGGGCTATGGCTACACCTTC
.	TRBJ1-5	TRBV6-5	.	CASSYSGVTNQPQHF	TGTGCCAGCAGTTACTCCGGGGTTACTAATCAGCCCCAGCATTTT
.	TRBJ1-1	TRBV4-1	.	CASSQDRGEAFF	TGCGCCAGCAGCCAAGATCGAGGGGAAGCTTTCTTT
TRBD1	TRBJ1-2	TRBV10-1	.	CATGTNYGYTF	TGCGCGACAGGGACTAACTATGGCTACACCTTC